The table lists the clone carrying this T cell receptor beta chain with many counts. The same CDR3 is also encoded by other DNA sequences in this sample. The CDR3 spans 14 residues. V dropped 7 bases and J dropped 0 bases, with 12 bases sitting between them. Per germline, CDR1 SQVTM and CDR2 ANQGSEA. TCRdb's table, derived via immunoSEQ multiplex PCR, lists solely in-frame clones and lacks some. This table holds approximately 460,000 clones, roughly three quarters found once. This sample was taken from a study of shared clonotypes between healthy human individuals. Study at large: The cohort comprised a couple of women and a few men. Their ages spanned 18 to 49 years.

This sequence was found in a woman aged 40 to 49 in good health. Some clones in this sample may be carry-over from other donors' samples. The sequencing input was PBMCs. The gene calls are TRBV29-1 and TRBJ2-2; D gene unclear. CDR3 loop: CSAAVGPNTGELFF. The DNA for the CDR3 is TGCAGCGCGGCTGTGGGTCCGAACACCGGGGAGCTGTTTTTT.